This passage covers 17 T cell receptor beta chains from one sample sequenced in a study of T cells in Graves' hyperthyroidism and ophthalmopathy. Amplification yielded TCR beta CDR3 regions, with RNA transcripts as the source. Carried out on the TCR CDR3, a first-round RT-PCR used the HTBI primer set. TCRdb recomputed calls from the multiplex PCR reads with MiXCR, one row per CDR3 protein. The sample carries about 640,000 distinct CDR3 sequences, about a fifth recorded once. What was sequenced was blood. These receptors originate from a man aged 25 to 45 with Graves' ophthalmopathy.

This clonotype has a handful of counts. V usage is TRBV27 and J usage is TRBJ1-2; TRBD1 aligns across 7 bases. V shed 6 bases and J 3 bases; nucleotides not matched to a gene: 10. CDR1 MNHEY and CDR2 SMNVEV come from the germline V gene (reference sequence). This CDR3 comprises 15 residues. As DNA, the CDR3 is TGTGCCAGCAGCGCAAACAGGGGCAACGACTATGGCTACACCTTC. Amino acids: CASSANRGNDYGYTF.

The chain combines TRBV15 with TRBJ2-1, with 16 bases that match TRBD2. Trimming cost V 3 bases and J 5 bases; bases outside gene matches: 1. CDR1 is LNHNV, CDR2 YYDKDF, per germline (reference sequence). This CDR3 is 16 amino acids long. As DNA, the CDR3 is TGTGCCACCAGCAGGGGACTAGCGGGAGGGAACAATGAGCAGTTCTTC. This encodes CATSRGLAGGNNEQFF.

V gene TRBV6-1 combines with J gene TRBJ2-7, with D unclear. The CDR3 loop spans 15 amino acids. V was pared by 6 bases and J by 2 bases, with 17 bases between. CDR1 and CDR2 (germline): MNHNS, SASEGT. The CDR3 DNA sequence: TGTGCCAGCAGGGCGAGTGGGGAAACGACCTACGAGCAGTACTTC. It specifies CASRASGETTYEQYF.

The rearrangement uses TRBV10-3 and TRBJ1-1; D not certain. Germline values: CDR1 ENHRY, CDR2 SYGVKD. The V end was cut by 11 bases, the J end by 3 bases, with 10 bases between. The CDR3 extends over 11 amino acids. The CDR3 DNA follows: TGTGCCGTCATAGTGGACACTGAAGCTTTCTTT. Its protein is CAVIVDTEAFF.

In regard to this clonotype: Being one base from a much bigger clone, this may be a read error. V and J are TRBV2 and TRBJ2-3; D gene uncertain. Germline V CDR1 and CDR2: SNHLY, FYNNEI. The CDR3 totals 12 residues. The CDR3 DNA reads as TGTGCCAGCAGGGATATCACAGATACGCAGTGTTTT. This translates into CASRDITDTQCF. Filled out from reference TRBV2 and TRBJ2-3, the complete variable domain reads EPEVTQTPSHQVTQMGQEVILRCVPISNHLYFYWYRQILGQKVEFLVSFYNNEISEKSEIFDDQFSVERPDGSNFTLKIRSTKLEDSAMYFCASRDITDTQCFGPGTRLTVL.

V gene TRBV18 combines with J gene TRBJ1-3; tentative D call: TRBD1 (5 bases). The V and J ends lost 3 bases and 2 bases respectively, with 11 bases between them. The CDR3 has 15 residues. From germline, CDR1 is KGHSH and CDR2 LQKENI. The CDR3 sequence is CASSPRGGTGNTIYF. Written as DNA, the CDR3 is TGTGCCAGCTCACCTAGGGGTGGAACTGGAAACACCATATATTTT.

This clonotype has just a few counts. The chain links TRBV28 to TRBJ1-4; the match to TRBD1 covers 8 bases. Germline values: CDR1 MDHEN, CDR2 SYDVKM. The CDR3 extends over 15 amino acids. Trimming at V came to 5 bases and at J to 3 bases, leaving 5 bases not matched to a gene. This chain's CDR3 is CASSTRTGSNEKLFF. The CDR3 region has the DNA TGTGCCAGCAGTACGCGGACAGGGTCTAATGAAAAACTGTTTTTT.

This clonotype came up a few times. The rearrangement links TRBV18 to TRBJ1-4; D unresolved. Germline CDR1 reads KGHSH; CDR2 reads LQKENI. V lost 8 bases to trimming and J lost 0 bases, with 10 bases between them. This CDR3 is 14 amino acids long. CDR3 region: CASADTSTNEKLFF. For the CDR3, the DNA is TGTGCCAGCGCCGACACATCAACTAATGAAAAACTGTTTTTT. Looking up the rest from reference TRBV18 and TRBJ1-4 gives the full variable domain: NAGVMQNPRHLVRRRGQEARLRCSPMKGHSHVYWYRQLPEEGLKFMVYLQKENIIDESGMPKERFSAEFPKEGPSILRIQQVVRGDSAAYFCASADTSTNEKLFFGSGTQLSVL.

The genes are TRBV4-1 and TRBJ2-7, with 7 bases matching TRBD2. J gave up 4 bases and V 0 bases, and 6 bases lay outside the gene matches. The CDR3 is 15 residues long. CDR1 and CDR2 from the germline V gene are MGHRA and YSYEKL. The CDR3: CASSQDWTSVYEQYF. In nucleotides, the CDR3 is TGCGCCAGCAGCCAAGATTGGACTAGTGTTTACGAGCAGTACTTC.

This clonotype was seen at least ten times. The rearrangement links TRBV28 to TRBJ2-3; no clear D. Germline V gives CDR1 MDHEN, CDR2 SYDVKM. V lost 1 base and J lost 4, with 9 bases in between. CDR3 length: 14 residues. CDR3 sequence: CASSLFRNSDTQYF. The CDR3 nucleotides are TGTGCCAGCAGTTTATTCCGGAATTCAGATACGCAGTATTTT. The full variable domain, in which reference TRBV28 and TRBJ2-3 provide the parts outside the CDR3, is DVKVTQSSRYLVKRTGEKVFLECVQDMDHENMFWYRQDPGLGLRLIYFSYDVKMKEKGDIPEGYSVSREKKERFSLILESASTNQTSMYLCASSLFRNSDTQYFGPGTRLTVL.

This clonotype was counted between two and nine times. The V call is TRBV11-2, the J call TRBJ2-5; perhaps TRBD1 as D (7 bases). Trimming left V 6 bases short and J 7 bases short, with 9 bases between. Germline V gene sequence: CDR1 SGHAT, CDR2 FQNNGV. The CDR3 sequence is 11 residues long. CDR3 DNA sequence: TGTGCCAGCAGTCAGGGGGGGACCCAGTACTTC. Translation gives CASSQGGTQYF.

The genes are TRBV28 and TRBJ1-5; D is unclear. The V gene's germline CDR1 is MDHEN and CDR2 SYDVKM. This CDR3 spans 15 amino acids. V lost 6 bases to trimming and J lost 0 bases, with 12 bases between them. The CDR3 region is CASRIVEGSNQPQHF. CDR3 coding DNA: TGTGCCAGCAGGATTGTGGAGGGTAGCAATCAGCCCCAGCATTTT. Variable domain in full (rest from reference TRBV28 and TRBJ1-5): DVKVTQSSRYLVKRTGEKVFLECVQDMDHENMFWYRQDPGLGLRLIYFSYDVKMKEKGDIPEGYSVSREKKERFSLILESASTNQTSMYLCASRIVEGSNQPQHFGDGTRLSIL.

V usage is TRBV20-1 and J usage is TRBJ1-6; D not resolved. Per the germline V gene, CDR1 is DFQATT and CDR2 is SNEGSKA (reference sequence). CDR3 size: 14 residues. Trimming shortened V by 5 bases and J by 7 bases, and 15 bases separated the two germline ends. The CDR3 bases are TGCAGTGCTGGCGAGGCCAAAGGGAATTCACCCCTCCACTTT. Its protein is CSAGEAKGNSPLHF.

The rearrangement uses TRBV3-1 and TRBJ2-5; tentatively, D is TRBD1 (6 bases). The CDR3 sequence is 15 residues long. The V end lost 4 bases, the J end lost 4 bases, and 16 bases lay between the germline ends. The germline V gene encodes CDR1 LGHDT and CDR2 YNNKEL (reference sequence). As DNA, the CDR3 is TGTGCCAGCAGCCCCCCACAGGGCGCCGGAGAGACCCAGTACTTC. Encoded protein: CASSPPQGAGETQYF.

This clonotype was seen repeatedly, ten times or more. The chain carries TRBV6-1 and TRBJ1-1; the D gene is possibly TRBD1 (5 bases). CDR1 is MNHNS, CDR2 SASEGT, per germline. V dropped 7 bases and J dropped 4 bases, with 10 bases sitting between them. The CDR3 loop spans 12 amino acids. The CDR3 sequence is CASTWGTTEAFF. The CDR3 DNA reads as TGTGCCAGCACTTGGGGGACCACTGAAGCTTTCTTT.

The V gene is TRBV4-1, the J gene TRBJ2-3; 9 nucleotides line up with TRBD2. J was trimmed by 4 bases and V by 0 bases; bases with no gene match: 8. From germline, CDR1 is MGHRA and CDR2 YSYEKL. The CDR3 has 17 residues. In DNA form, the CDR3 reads TGCGCCAGCAGCCAAGACCCGGCGGGGGGGTTGGCAGATACGCAGTATTTT. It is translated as CASSQDPAGGLADTQYF.

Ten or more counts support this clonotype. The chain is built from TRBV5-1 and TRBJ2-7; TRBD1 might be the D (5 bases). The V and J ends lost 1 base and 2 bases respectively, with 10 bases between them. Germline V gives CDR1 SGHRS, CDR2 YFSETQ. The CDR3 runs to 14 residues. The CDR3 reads CASSLKGMTYEQYF. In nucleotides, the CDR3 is TGCGCCAGCAGCTTGAAGGGGATGACCTACGAGCAGTACTTC.